This TCR beta chain was sequenced in a study of OX40 agonist ivuxolimab in advanced cancers. Study-level results: Averaging showed that CD8+ T cells had more expanded clones than CD4+ did. CD4+ and CD8+ blood T cells expanded clonally by week 6 at 0.1 to 3.0 mg/kg.

Some clones are missing from TCRdb's copy, which holds only in-frame ones; the method was immunoSEQ multiplex PCR. The sample lists about 38,000 clones; 92% were seen once. V gave up 0 bases and J gave up 8 bases, with 15 bases separating them. The germline CDR1 and CDR2 sequences are SGHRS and YFSETQ. The CDR3 is made up of 15 amino acids. Regarding this clone: What it binds is not known.

The chain combines TRBV5-1 with TRBJ2-1; TRBD2 might be the D (6 bases). The clonotype comes from an adult with an advanced solid tumor such as melanoma, head and neck, liver or kidney cancer. The source material was CD4+ or CD8+ T cells sorted from blood, sampled in a trial of the OX40 agonist ivuxolimab. CDR3 nucleotide sequence: TGCGCCAGCAGCTTGGGCGGGATGTATTCCCATGAGCAGTTCTTC. This translates into CASSLGGMYSHEQFF.